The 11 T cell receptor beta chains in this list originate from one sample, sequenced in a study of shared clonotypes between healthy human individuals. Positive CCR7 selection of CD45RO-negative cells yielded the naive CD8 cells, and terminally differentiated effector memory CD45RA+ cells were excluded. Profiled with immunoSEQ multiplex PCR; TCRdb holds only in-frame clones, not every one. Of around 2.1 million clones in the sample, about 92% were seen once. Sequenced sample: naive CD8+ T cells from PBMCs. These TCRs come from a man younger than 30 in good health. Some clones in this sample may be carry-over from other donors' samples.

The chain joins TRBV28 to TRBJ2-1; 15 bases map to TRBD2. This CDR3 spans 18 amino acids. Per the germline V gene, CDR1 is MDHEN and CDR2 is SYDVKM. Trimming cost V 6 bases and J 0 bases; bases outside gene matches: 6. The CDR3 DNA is TGTGCCAGCAGAATGGGACTAGCGGGAGGTACCTCCTACAATGAGCAGTTCTTC. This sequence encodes CASRMGLAGGTSYNEQFF. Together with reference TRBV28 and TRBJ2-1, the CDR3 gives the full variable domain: DVKVTQSSRYLVKRTGEKVFLECVQDMDHENMFWYRQDPGLGLRLIYFSYDVKMKEKGDIPEGYSVSREKKERFSLILESASTNQTSMYLCASRMGLAGGTSYNEQFFGPGTRLTVL.

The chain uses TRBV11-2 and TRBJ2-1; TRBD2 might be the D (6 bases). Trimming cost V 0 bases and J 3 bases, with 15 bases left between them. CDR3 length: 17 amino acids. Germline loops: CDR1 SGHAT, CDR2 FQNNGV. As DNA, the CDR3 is TGTGCCAGCAGCTTAGAAGTTGCGGGGAGCCACTACAATGAGCAGTTCTTC. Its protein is CASSLEVAGSHYNEQFF.

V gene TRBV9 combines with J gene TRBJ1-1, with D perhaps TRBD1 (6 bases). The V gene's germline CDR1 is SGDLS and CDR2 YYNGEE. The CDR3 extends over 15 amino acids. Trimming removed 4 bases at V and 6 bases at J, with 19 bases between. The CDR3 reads CASSSPGGPSAEAFF. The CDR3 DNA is TGTGCCAGCAGCTCCCCGGGGGGCCCTTCCGCTGAAGCTTTCTTT.

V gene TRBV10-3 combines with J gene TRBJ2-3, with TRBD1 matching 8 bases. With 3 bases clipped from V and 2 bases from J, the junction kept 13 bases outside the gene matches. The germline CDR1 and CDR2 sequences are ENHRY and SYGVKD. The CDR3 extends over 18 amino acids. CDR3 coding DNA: TGTGCCATCAGTGACCCAGGATACCGGGACAGGCCCACAGATACGCAGTATTTT. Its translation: CAISDPGYRDRPTDTQYF.

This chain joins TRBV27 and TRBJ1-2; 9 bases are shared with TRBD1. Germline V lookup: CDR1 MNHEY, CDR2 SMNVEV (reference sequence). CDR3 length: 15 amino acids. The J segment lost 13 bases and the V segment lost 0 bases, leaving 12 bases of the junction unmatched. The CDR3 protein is CASSLSPSLQGAPTF. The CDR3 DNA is TGTGCCAGCAGTTTATCCCCTTCGTTACAGGGGGCGCCCACCTTC.

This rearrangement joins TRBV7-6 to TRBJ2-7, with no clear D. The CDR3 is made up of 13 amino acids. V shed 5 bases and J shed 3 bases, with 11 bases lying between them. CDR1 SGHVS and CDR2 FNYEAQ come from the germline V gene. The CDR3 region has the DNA TGTGCCAGCAGCGATAGATCCGGCTACGAGCAGTACTTC. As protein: CASSDRSGYEQYF. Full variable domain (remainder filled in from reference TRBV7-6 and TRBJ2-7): GAGVSQSPRYKVTKRGQDVALRCDPISGHVSLYWYRQALGQGPEFLTYFNYEAQQDKSGLPNDRFSAERPEGSISTLTIQRTEQRDSAMYRCASSDRSGYEQYFGPGTRLTVT.

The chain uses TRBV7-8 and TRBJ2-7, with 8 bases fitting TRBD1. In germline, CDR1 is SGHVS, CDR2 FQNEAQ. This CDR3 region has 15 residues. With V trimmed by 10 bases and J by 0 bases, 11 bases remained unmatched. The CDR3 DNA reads TGTGCCATCCTCGCTTGGACAGGGAGCTCCTACGAGCAGTACTTC. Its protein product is CAILAWTGSSYEQYF.

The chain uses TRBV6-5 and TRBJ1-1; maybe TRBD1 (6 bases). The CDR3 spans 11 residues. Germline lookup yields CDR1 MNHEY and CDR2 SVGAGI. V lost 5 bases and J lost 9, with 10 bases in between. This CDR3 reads CASSNRVQAFF. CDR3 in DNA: TGTGCCAGCAGTAACAGGGTTCAAGCTTTCTTT.

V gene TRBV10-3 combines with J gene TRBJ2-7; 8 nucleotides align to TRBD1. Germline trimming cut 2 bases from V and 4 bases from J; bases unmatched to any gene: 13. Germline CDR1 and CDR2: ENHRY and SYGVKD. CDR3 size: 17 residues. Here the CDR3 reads CAISEPSHRQGAYEQYF. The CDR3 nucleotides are TGTGCCATCAGTGAGCCGAGCCACAGGCAGGGGGCTTACGAGCAGTACTTC.

CDR3 amino acids: CASSRQGTYNEQFF. CDR3 sequence (DNA): TGTGCCAGCAGCCGACAGGGGACCTACAATGAGCAGTTCTTC. The chain recombines TRBV6-5 with TRBJ2-1, with TRBD1 identical over 8 bases. This CDR3 comprises 14 residues. Trimming took 6 bases from V and 2 from J; bases not matched to a gene: 3. CDR1 is MNHEY, CDR2 SVGAGI, per germline.

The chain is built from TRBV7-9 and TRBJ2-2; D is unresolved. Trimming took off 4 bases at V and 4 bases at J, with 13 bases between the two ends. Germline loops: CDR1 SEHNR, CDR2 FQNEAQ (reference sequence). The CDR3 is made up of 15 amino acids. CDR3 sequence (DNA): TGTGCCAGCAGCTCGCCGGTTCTGCGCACCGGGGAGCTGTTTTTT. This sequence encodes CASSSPVLRTGELFF.